This section outlines one TCR beta chain sequence together with its context. This record comes from a study of blood T cell repertoires in COVID-19. Study-level information: Donors in the United States, Italy and Spain gave samples during acute or convalescent COVID-19. T cells, B-cell-depleted T cells, or PBMCs provided the cDNA or gDNA that served as material.

In the original analysis: For nucleated cells, counts were estimated from reference gene primer amplification. TCRdb's copy holds only in-frame clones and misses some; the assay was immunoSEQ multiplex PCR. The DNA was the basis for D and trimming; V, J and clone size are from that table. This sample has approximately 470,000 clones; approximately 85% occur once, and the top ten carry roughly 3.2%. The sample consisted of peripheral blood. The receptor was isolated from a human donor in a cohort sampled during active COVID-19.

The CDR3 bases are TGTGCCACCAGTGATGGACAGGCAACAGATACGCAGTATTTT. Protein: CATSDGQATDTQYF. The chain recombines TRBV24-1 with TRBJ2-3; 7 nucleotides line up with TRBD1. CDR1 is KGHDR and CDR2 is SFDVKD in the germline V gene. V gave up 3 bases and J gave up 3 bases; unmatched junction bases: 2. The CDR3 loop spans 14 amino acids.